These 17 T cell receptor beta chains originate from one sample sequenced in a study of blood T cell repertoires in COVID-19. The table came from immunoSEQ multiplex PCR; TCRdb's copy has only in-frame clones and leaves some out. The sample lists fewer than 300,000 clones, roughly 88% seen once, with more than 0.95% in the top ten. Sequencing input: PBMCs or T cells enriched from blood (not recorded which). These receptors all stem from a woman in her 40s with acute COVID-19.

This chain uses TRBV6-5 with TRBJ1-3, with D unresolved. V was shortened by 4 bases and J by 4 bases, with 5 bases between the two germline ends. Looked up from germline, CDR1 is MNHEY and CDR2 is SVGAGI. The CDR3 runs 12 residues. CDR3 DNA sequence: TGTGCCAGCAGTTCCCAAGGAAACACCATATATTTT. Residues: CASSSQGNTIYF.

V is TRBV4-3 and J is TRBJ1-2; 8 bases are shared with TRBD1. The V segment lost 0 bases and the J segment 3 bases; nucleotides outside the gene matches: 3. This CDR3 has 15 amino acids. In germline, CDR1 is LGHNA, CDR2 YSLEER. As DNA, the CDR3 is TGCGCCAGCAGCCAAGAACCAGGGGGCGACTATGGCTACACCTTC. As protein: CASSQEPGGDYGYTF.

This CDR3 reads CASSPASPGTDTQYF. The CDR3, as DNA: TGTGCCAGCTCACCAGCTAGCCCTGGCACAGATACGCAGTATTTT. The chain has TRBV18 and TRBJ2-3; possible D gene TRBD2, 5 bases. Per germline, CDR1 KGHSH and CDR2 LQKENI. The V end was cut by 2 bases, the J end by 1 base, with 10 bases between. The CDR3 sequence is 15 residues long.

The chain's CDR3 is CASSLMAGLTKKLFF. The CDR3, as DNA: TGTGCCAGCAGTTTAATGGCAGGGTTAACCAAAAAACTGTTTTTT. The rearrangement uses TRBV28 and TRBJ1-4, with D maybe TRBD1 (5 bases). Germline CDR1 is MDHEN and CDR2 is SYDVKM. Trimming left V 2 bases short and J 9 bases short, with 16 bases between. The CDR3 spans 15 residues. Filled out from reference TRBV28 and TRBJ1-4, the complete variable domain reads DVKVTQSSRYLVKRTGEKVFLECVQDMDHENMFWYRQDPGLGLRLIYFSYDVKMKEKGDIPEGYSVSREKKERFSLILESASTNQTSMYLCASSLMAGLTKKLFFGSGTQLSVL.

CDR3 protein: CASSQRGTGRNTIYF. CDR3 bases: TGTGCCAGCAGTCAGCGCGGGACAGGGAGGAACACCATATATTTT. The chain joins TRBV6-5 to TRBJ1-3; 9 bases line up with TRBD1. This CDR3 is 15 amino acids long. V lost 5 bases, J lost 7 bases, and 9 bases stayed unmatched. The germline V gene has CDR1 MNHEY and CDR2 SVGAGI.

The rearrangement joins TRBV29-1 to TRBJ1-1; D unclear. The CDR3 sequence is 13 residues long. Germline values: CDR1 SQVTM, CDR2 ANQGSEA. V was clipped by 2 bases and J by 5 bases, with 12 bases between them. The CDR3, as DNA: TGCAGCGTTGAAATAACGAGGGAGACTGAAGCTTTCTTT. Translated, it gives CSVEITRETEAFF.

The chain carries TRBV5-1 and TRBJ2-1; maybe TRBD1 (6 bases). CDR3 size: 15 residues. Germline CDR1 is SGHRS and CDR2 is YFSETQ. Trimming stripped 4 bases from V and 4 bases from J, with 15 bases between. CDR3 sequence: CASSRDGGQYNEQFF. The CDR3 DNA reads TGCGCCAGCAGCAGGGATGGGGGACAATACAATGAGCAGTTCTTC. The full variable domain, in which reference TRBV5-1 and TRBJ2-1 provide the parts outside the CDR3, is KAGVTQTPRYLIKTRGQQVTLSCSPISGHRSVSWYQQTPGQGLQFLFEYFSETQRNKGNFPGRFSGRQFSNSRSEMNVSTLELGDSALYLCASSRDGGQYNEQFFGPGTRLTVL.

The rearrangement links TRBV5-4 to TRBJ2-3; 14 nucleotides match TRBD2. J gave up 1 base and V 4 bases, and 2 bases lay outside the gene matches. The CDR3 is made up of 16 amino acids. CDR1 is SGHNT, CDR2 YYREEE, per germline (reference sequence). For the CDR3, the DNA is TGTGCCAGCAGCATGGGACTAGCGGGGGGCACAGATACGCAGTATTTT. This sequence encodes CASSMGLAGGTDTQYF.

The chain is built from TRBV12-3 or TRBV12-4 and TRBJ1-1, with D uncertain. The length of the CDR3 is 12 residues. V was shortened by 1 base and J by 3 bases, with 3 bases between the two germline ends. In DNA form, the CDR3 reads TGTGCCAGCAGTTTAGTATACACTGAAGCTTTCTTT. Its translation: CASSLVYTEAFF.

The sample holds one count of this clone. This chain joins TRBV18 and TRBJ2-1; D is possibly TRBD1 (6 bases). Trimming stripped 1 base from V and 3 bases from J, with 25 bases between. Per the germline V gene, CDR1 is KGHSH and CDR2 is LQKENI. This CDR3 contains 20 residues. CDR3 nucleotides: TGTGCCAGCTCACCACTTGGGACATACCTCTTCTCCCCGAACTACAATGAGCAGTTCTTC. It translates to CASSPLGTYLFSPNYNEQFF.

The J gene is TRBJ1-6, the V gene TRBV30, with 8 bases that match TRBD1. The CDR3 runs 15 residues. After removal of 3 bases from V and 3 bases from J, the junction contained 4 bases not matched to a gene. Germline V gives CDR1 GTSNPN, CDR2 SVGIG (reference sequence). CDR3 protein: CAWREGTGYNSPLHF. The CDR3 DNA follows: TGTGCCTGGAGAGAAGGGACAGGCTATAATTCACCCCTCCACTTT.

The rearrangement links TRBV28 to TRBJ2-3; 7 positions match TRBD2. CDR3 length equals 15 residues. The trim removed 6 bases at V and 0 bases at J, leaving 6 bases unmatched. In germline, CDR1 is MDHEN, CDR2 SYDVKM. DNA for the CDR3: TGTGCCAGCAGCCCGTGGGGGGGGAGCACAGATACGCAGTATTTT. Amino acid sequence: CASSPWGGSTDTQYF.

The chain has TRBV18 and TRBJ1-6; D is unclear. V lost 5 bases, J lost 0 bases, and 14 bases lay in between. From germline, CDR1 is KGHSH and CDR2 LQKENI. The CDR3 sequence is 17 residues long. The CDR3 DNA reads TGTGCCAGCTCAAGCTCCTCACAGAGCTCCTATAATTCACCCCTCCACTTT. Protein: CASSSSSQSSYNSPLHF.

V is TRBV7-2 and J is TRBJ2-1; D may be TRBD1 (5 bases). Trimming removed 8 bases at V and 7 bases at J, with 15 bases between. The CDR3 extends over 13 amino acids. Germline assignment: CDR1 SGHTA and CDR2 FQGNSA. CDR3 sequence reads: CASGLSRENEQFF. The CDR3 bases are TGTGCCAGCGGATTGTCCAGGGAAAATGAGCAGTTCTTC.

This chain joins TRBV29-1 and TRBJ1-2; perhaps TRBD1 as D (6 bases). Trimming took 7 bases from V and 4 from J, leaving 10 bases between them. The CDR3 totals 11 residues. CDR1 is SQVTM and CDR2 is ANQGSEA in the germline V gene. CDR3 coding DNA: TGCAGCGCCGGGACACGCTATGGCTACACCTTC. Translated: CSAGTRYGYTF.

The J gene is TRBJ1-1, the V gene TRBV14; D may be TRBD1 (6 bases). Germline CDR1 reads SGHDN; CDR2 reads FVKESK. V lost 3 bases, J lost 5 bases, and 16 bases lay in between. The CDR3 spans 15 residues. In DNA, the CDR3 is TGTGCCAGCAGCCATTACAGGGCCTTGGGAACTGAAGCTTTCTTT. Residues: CASSHYRALGTEAFF. Variable domain in full (rest from reference TRBV14 and TRBJ1-1): EAGVTQFPSHSVIEKGQTVTLRCDPISGHDNLYWYRRVMGKEIKFLLHFVKESKQDESGMPNNRFLAERTGGTYSTLKVQPAELEDSGVYFCASSHYRALGTEAFFGQGTRLTVV.

Remarks on this clone: The same CDR3 also results from other DNA sequences found in this sample. This chain links TRBV19 with TRBJ1-1; D gene unclear. CDR1 is LNHDA, CDR2 SQIVND, per germline (reference sequence). The CDR3 length is 15 residues. The V end was cut by 2 bases, the J end by 1 base, with 11 bases between. CDR3 region: CASSISPRGNTEAFF. Here the CDR3 DNA reads TGTGCCAGTAGTATAAGCCCCCGGGGGAACACTGAAGCTTTCTTT.